A single sample is the source of the 15 T cell receptor beta chains below, sequenced in a study of Ad26.COV2.S vaccination and SARS-CoV-2 variants. Sequencing was performed with immunoSEQ multiplex PCR; in TCRdb, only in-frame clones are kept and a portion is missing. The sample holds under 150,000 clones; 86% are singletons and the top ten take around 5%. Material: peripheral blood, obtained after recovery from COVID-19. The receptors come from a human donor who had recovered from COVID-19.

This clone was seen a handful of times. The chain couples TRBV7-9 to TRBJ1-6, with a weak D call TRBD1 (5 bases). V lost 3 bases and J 3 bases, leaving 15 bases between the germline ends. Germline V gene lookup returns CDR1 SEHNR and CDR2 FQNEAQ (reference sequence). The CDR3 runs 17 residues. CDR3 DNA: TGTGCCAGCAGCTTTACCCAGGACAAAGGCTATAATTCACCCCTCCACTTT. This translates into CASSFTQDKGYNSPLHF. Using reference TRBV7-9 and TRBJ1-6 for the parts outside the CDR3, the full variable domain is DTGVSQNPRHKITKRGQNVTFRCDPISEHNRLYWYRQTLGQGPEFLTYFQNEAQLEKSRLLSDRFSAERPKGSFSTLEIQRTEQGDSAMYLCASSFTQDKGYNSPLHFGNGTRLTVT.

This rearrangement joins TRBV6-1 to TRBJ1-2, with 7 bases that match TRBD1. With 2 bases clipped from V and 3 bases from J, the junction kept 6 bases outside the gene matches. Germline V gene sequence: CDR1 MNHNS, CDR2 SASEGT. The CDR3 is 15 amino acids. DNA for the CDR3: TGTGCCAGCAGTGAAATCGGGACAGCTGACTATGGCTACACCTTC. The encoded protein is CASSEIGTADYGYTF.

V and J are TRBV15 and TRBJ1-6, with D uncertain. The CDR3 sequence is 13 residues long. The germline CDR1 and CDR2 sequences are LNHNV and YYDKDF (reference sequence). The V gene lost 4 bases and the J gene lost 13 bases, with 14 bases spanning the gap. This CDR3 is CATSNVPPLPLHF. The CDR3 nucleotides are TGTGCCACCAGCAACGTTCCCCCCCTCCCCCTCCACTTT.

The chain is built from TRBV2 and TRBJ2-7; possible D gene TRBD2, 5 bases. Germline V gives CDR1 SNHLY, CDR2 FYNNEI. This CDR3 has 15 amino acids. Trimming removed 7 bases at V and 4 bases at J, with 20 bases between. CDR3 in amino acids: CASTAGQPALYEQYF. Here the CDR3 DNA reads TGTGCCAGCACCGCGGGCCAACCGGCCTTATACGAGCAGTACTTC.

This chain joins TRBV20-1 and TRBJ1-2; D not resolved. The CDR3 extends over 9 amino acids. Germline lookup yields CDR1 DFQATT and CDR2 SNEGSKA (reference sequence). The V gene lost 6 bases and the J gene lost 8 bases, with 7 bases spanning the gap. The CDR3 DNA is TGCAGTGCGAAGAAGGGCTACACCTTC. Translation gives CSAKKGYTF.

The V gene is TRBV18, the J gene TRBJ1-2; 8 bases are shared with TRBD1. The CDR3 is made up of 15 amino acids. V lost 0 bases, J lost 8 bases, and 8 bases stayed unmatched. Germline CDR1 KGHSH, CDR2 LQKENI. The chain's CDR3 is CASSPPDRARDGYTF. DNA for the CDR3: TGTGCCAGCTCACCACCGGACAGGGCTCGGGACGGCTACACCTTC.

This clone was picked up a small number of times. The rearrangement uses TRBV27 and TRBJ2-7, with TRBD2 matching 13 bases. CDR1 MNHEY and CDR2 SMNVEV come from the germline V gene (reference sequence). CDR3 length equals 16 residues. V lost 6 bases and J lost 2; bases outside the gene matches: 7. In DNA form, the CDR3 reads TGTGCCAGCAGGACTAGCGGGGGGCACCAAACCTACGAGCAGTACTTC. This sequence encodes CASRTSGGHQTYEQYF.

The sample holds one count of this clone. This sequence joins TRBV6-1 and TRBJ2-7; D is uncertain. Germline V CDR1 and CDR2: MNHNS, SASEGT. This CDR3 is 11 amino acids long. With 3 bases removed from V and 2 bases from J, the gap between germline ends came to 2 bases. The CDR3 loop is CASSETYEQYF. As DNA, the CDR3 is TGTGCCAGCAGTGAGACCTACGAGCAGTACTTC.

Of note for this clone: This sample includes further DNA sequences coding for the same CDR3. This sequence joins TRBV7-6 and TRBJ1-3; 8 bases fit TRBD1. V shed 6 bases and J 0 bases; nucleotides not matched to a gene: 7. The CDR3 sequence is 16 residues long. Per the germline V gene, CDR1 is SGHVS and CDR2 is FNYEAQ. CDR3 region: CASSSPGQDSGNTIYF. In DNA form, the CDR3 reads TGTGCCAGCAGTTCTCCGGGACAGGACTCTGGAAACACCATATATTTT.

The chain recombines TRBV19 with TRBJ1-2, with 7 positions matching TRBD1. The CDR3 length is 14 residues. Unmatched junction bases numbered 10, after V lost 5 bases and J lost 7 bases. The germline gives CDR1 LNHDA, CDR2 SQIVND (reference sequence). This chain's CDR3 is CASSPRGRGPGYTF. CDR3 bases: TGTGCCAGTAGTCCCCGGGGTAGGGGGCCTGGCTACACCTTC. Drawing the rest from reference TRBV19 and TRBJ1-2, the complete variable domain is DGGITQSPKYLFRKEGQNVTLSCEQNLNHDAMYWYRQDPGQGLRLIYYSQIVNDFQKGDIAEGYSVSREKKESFPLTVTSAQKNPTAFYLCASSPRGRGPGYTFGSGTRLTVV.

The rearrangement uses TRBV12-3 or TRBV12-4 and TRBJ1-4; D might be TRBD1 (5 bases). Deletions cut 9 bases from V and 2 bases from J, with 10 bases between. The CDR3 is 13 amino acids. CDR3: CASTGDTNEKLFF. CDR3 sequence (DNA): TGTGCCAGTACAGGTGACACTAATGAAAAACTGTTTTTT.

Here the CDR3 reads CASSSTPTNEKLFF. The CDR3, as DNA: TGTGCCAGCAGTTCGACACCAACTAATGAAAAACTGTTTTTT. The chain employs TRBV28 and TRBJ1-4; D is uncertain. CDR1 MDHEN and CDR2 SYDVKM come from the germline V gene. Trimming removed 4 bases at V and 0 bases at J, with 6 bases between. CDR3 length equals 14 residues.

The V gene is TRBV5-1, the J gene TRBJ2-7, with 10 nucleotides matching TRBD1. The CDR3 contains 15 residues. Germline trimming cut 2 bases from V and 7 bases from J; bases unmatched to any gene: 9. CDR1 SGHRS and CDR2 YFSETQ come from the germline V gene. CDR3 protein: CASSFTGDRGGEQYF. CDR3 sequence (DNA): TGCGCCAGCAGCTTCACCGGGGACAGGGGCGGGGAGCAGTACTTC.

The chain recombines TRBV5-1 with TRBJ1-4; D call uncertain. CDR1 SGHRS and CDR2 YFSETQ come from the germline V gene. V lost 0 bases, J lost 3 bases, and 12 bases lay in between. The CDR3 contains 16 residues. CDR3 in DNA: TGCGCCAGCAGCTTGGGAGGGTTTCTCGCTAATGAAAAACTGTTTTTT. Protein: CASSLGGFLANEKLFF.

The chain has TRBV4-3 and TRBJ2-1; possible D gene TRBD2, 6 bases. This CDR3 has 16 amino acids. Trimming took off 2 bases at V and 0 bases at J, with 11 bases between the two ends. Germline CDR1 is LGHNA and CDR2 is YSLEER. DNA of the CDR3: TGCGCCAGCAGCCAATATCGGGGGAGCTCCTACAATGAGCAGTTCTTC. It yields the protein CASSQYRGSSYNEQFF.